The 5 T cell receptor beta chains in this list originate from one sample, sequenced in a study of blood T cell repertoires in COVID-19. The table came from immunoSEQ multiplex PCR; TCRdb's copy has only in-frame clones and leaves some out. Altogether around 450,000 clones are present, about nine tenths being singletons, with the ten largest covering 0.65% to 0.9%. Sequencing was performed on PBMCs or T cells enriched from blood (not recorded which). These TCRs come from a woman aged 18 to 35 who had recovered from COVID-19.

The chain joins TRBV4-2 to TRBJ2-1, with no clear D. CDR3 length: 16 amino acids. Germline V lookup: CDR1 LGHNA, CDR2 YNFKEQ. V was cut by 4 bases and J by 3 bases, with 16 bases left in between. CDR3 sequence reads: CASSLERAYYYNEQFF. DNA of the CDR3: TGTGCCAGCAGCCTCGAGCGAGCTTATTACTACAATGAGCAGTTCTTC.

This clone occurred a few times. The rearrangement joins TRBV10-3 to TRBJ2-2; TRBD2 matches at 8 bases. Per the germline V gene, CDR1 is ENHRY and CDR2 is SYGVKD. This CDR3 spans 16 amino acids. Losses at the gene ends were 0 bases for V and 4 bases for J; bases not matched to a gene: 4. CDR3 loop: CAISESTGGSTGELFF. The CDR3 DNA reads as TGTGCCATCAGTGAGTCGACGGGGGGGTCCACCGGGGAGCTGTTTTTT.

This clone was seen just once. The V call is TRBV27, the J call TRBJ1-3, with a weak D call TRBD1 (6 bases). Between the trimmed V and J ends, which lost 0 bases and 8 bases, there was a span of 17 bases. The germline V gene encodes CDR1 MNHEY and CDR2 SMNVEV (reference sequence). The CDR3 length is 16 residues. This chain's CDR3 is CASSLSAPGVRDTIYF. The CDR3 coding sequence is TGTGCCAGCAGTTTATCGGCTCCAGGGGTTCGGGACACCATATATTTT.

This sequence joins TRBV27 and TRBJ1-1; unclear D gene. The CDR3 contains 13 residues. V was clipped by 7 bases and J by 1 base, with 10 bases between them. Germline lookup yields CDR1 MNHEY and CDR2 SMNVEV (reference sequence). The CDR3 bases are TGTGCCAGCACCAATAGGAGGAACACTGAAGCTTTCTTT. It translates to CASTNRRNTEAFF.

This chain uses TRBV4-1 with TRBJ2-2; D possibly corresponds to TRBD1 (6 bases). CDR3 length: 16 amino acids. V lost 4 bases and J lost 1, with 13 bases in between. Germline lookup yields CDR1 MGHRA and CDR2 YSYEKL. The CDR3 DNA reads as TGCGCCAGCAGCCCGTCTCGGGGACAGAACACCGGGGAGCTGTTTTTT. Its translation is CASSPSRGQNTGELFF.